The clone carrying this T cell receptor beta chain turned up a few times. Its antigen is still unknown. Germline loops: CDR1 MDHEN, CDR2 SYDVKM. V dropped 5 bases and J dropped 1 base, with 19 bases sitting between them. This CDR3 has 17 residues. These data come from a study of blood T cells in healthy people across ages. Whole-study context: About one barcoded beta molecule per two T cells was the capture yield of template switching. Study-wide findings and caveats: Strong correlation existed between TCR beta diversity and naive T cell percentage. It was not known whether donors were CMV positive (a possible confounder of expanded clonotype changes).

A sample-barcoded 5' primer and a J-beta primer mix were used in a second PCR of roughly 6 to 11 cycles. CDR3-containing paired-end reads numbering at least 2.5 million came from each sample. One entry per CDR3 protein, called by TCRdb with MiXCR from the 5' RACE reads. Here the sample spans fewer than 700,000 distinct CDR3 sequences, around two fifths being singletons. The sequenced material came from blood. This receptor was identified in a man older than 75 in good health. The chain has TRBV28 and TRBJ2-3, with D maybe TRBD2 (6 bases). CDR3 amino acids: CASSLPVSGARTDTQYF. The CDR3, as DNA: TGTGCCAGCAGTCTCCCCGTTAGCGGAGCCCGCACAGATACGCAGTATTTT.